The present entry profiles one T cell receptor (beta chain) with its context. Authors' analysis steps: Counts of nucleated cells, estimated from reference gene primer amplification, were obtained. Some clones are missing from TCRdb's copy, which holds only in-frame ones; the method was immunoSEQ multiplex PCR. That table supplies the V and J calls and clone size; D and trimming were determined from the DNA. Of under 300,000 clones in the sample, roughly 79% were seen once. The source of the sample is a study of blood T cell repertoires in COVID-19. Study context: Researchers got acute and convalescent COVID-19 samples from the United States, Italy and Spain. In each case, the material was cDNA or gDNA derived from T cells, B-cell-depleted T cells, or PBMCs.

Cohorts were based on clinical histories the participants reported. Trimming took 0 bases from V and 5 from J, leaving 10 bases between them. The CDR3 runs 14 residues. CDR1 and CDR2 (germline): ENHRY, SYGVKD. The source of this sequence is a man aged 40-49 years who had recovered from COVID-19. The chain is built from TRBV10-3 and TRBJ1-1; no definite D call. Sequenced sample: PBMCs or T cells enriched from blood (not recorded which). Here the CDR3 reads CAISESSMSTEAFF. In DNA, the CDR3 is TGTGCCATCAGTGAGTCGAGTATGAGTACTGAAGCTTTCTTT.